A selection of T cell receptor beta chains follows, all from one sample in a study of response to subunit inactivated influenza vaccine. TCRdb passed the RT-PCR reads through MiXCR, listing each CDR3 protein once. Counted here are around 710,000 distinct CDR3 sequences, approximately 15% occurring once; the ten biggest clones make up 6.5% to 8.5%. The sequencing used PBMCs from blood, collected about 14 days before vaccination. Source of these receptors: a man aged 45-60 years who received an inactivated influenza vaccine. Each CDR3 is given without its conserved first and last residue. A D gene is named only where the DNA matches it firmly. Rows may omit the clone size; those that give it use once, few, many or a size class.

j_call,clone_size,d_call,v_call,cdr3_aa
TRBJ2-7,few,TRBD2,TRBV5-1,ASSLTSGKSLEQY
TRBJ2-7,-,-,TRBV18,ASSPRTVRGSTYEQY
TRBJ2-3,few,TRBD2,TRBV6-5,ASSYSTSGGTDTQY
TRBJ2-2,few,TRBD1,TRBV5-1,ASSVGQGVTGELF
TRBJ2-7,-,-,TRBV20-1,SARDLRPYEQY
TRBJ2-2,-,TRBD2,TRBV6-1,ASRDRRLAANTGELF
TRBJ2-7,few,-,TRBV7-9,ASSSSADYEQY
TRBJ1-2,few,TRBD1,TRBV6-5,ASSYQTGGRGGYT
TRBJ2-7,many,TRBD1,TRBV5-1,ASSGQGSSYEQY
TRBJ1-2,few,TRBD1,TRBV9,ASSVTGESFYGYT
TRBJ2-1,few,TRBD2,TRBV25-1,ATSGGLAWF
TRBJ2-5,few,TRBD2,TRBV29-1,SVGLAGAAPARRETQY
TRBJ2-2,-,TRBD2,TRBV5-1,ASSLVASGDLSTGELF
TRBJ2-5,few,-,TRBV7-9,ASSFNRRGETQY
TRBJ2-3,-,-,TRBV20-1,SAPGLTSTDTQY
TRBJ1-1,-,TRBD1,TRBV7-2,ASSPTGTGSTEAF
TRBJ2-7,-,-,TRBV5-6,ASSFYRAYEQY
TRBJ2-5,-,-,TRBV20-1,SARDSTHGRETQY
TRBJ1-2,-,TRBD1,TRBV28,ASSSLGTGGRGYT
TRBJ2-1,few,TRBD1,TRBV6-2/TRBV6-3,ASSYRFGTGGYNEQF
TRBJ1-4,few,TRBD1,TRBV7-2,ASSQTGFNEKLF
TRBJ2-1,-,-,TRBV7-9,ASSFPSGGSNEQF
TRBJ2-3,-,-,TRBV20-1,SASSGTRADTQY
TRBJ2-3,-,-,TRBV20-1,SASRSGVWDTQY
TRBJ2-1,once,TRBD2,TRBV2,ASSFAGGRNEQF
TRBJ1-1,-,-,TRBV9,ASGTDTYTEAF
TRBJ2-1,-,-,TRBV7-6,ASSERTRPDYNEQF
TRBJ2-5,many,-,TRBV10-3,AIMGGSQETQY
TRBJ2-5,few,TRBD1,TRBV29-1,SVADRGKETQY
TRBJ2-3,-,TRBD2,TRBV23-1,ASTELAVTDTQY
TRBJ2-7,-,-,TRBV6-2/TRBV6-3,ASSYAGLTSYEQY
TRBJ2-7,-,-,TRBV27,ASRPITSYEQY
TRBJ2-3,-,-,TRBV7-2,ASSLGLIATDTQY
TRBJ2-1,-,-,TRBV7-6,ASSLDLFAGAPTDNNEQF
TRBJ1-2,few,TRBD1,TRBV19,ASSIPGTVYGYT
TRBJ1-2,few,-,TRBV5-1,ASSLGTSTYGYT
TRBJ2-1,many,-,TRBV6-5,ASSYSGGFPF
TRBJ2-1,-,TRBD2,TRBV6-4,ASSDSTSGSTF
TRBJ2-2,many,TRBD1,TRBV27,ASSLHRGPGELF
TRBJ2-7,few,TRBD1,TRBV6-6,ASGGTGGSEQY
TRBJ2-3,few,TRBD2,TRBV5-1,ASSLGGLAGGGTDTQY
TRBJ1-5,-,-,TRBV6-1,ASIPGTSNQPQH
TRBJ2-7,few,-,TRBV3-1,ASSQVATDLL
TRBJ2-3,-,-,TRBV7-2,ASSLRFPGAGEDTQY
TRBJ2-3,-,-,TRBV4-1,ASSRQTTDMQY
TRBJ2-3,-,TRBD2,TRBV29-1,SVSSLAGGPMDTQY
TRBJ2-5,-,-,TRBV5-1,ASRPEPVAETQY
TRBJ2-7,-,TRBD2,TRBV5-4,ASSLSRAGLGEQY
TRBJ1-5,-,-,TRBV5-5,ASSLAVTAYQPQH
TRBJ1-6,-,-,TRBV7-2,ASSLVAGSYSPLH
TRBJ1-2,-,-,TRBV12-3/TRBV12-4,ASSRADRGYGYT
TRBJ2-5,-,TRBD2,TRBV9,ASSVAAQRGETQY
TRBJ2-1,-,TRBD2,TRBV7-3,ASSPQRTSVNNEQF
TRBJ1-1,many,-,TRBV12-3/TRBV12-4,ASSLRAGSDTEAF
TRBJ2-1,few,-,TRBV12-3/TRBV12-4,ASSHGDEQF
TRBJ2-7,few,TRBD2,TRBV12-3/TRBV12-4,ASSQSGGRSYEQY
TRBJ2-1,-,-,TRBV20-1,SARDWLGSAYEQF